This T cell receptor beta chain derives from a study of T cells in Graves' hyperthyroidism and ophthalmopathy. This clonotype was recorded a few times. The antigen remains unidentified. Germline V gene lookup returns CDR1 SGHRS and CDR2 YFSETQ. V gave up 3 bases and J gave up 1 base, with 19 bases separating them. The CDR3 has 17 amino acids. TCR beta CDR3 sequences were amplified from RNA transcripts. RT-PCR in the first round (using the HTBI primer set) targeted the TCR CDR3. Via MiXCR, TCRdb re-called the multiplex PCR reads, giving one row per CDR3 protein. The sample contains some 300,000 distinct CDR3 sequences, about 14% of which appear only once. General observations from the study: Ophthalmopathy was predicted by the model a median of 6.5 months ahead of onset. The majority of expanded thyroid clonotypes above 0.001 also appeared in blood.

Diagnoses were established using clinical symptoms, serum thyroxine and TRAb, thyroid ultrasound and orbital computed tomography. V usage is TRBV5-1 and J usage is TRBJ2-5, with D possibly TRBD2 on 6 matching bases. The sequencing input was blood. This TCR came from a young woman with Graves' hyperthyroidism that later progressed to Graves' ophthalmopathy. CDR3 nucleotide sequence: TGCGCCAGCAGCTCATCTACCGCTGGTAGCGGCCAAGAGACCCAGTACTTC. It translates to CASSSSTAGSGQETQYF.